This T cell receptor beta chain was sequenced in a study of CD8+CD57+ T cells in acquired aplastic anemia. Study background: Average DNA yield from sorted CD4+ and CD8+ cells was about 3 ug.

Many counts were recorded for this clonotype. Genomic DNA acted as the template from which TCR beta VDJ combination and CDR3 sequence profiling were carried out. Using its own MiXCR run on the reads, TCRdb lists one record per CDR3 protein. This sample carries around 430,000 distinct CDR3 sequences, around a third of them seen once, and the ten largest clones take 0.7% to 1%. CD8+CD57+ cell expansion, shown by flow cytometry, had occurred in the patients selected for sequencing. The V end lost 3 bases, the J end lost 5 bases, and 2 bases lay between the germline ends. The germline CDR1 and CDR2 sequences are MGHRA and YSYEKL. This CDR3 has 12 amino acids.

This TCR was recovered from a human donor with aplastic anemia. The sequenced sample was sorted CD4+, CD8+, or CD8+CD57+ T cells (not recorded which) from PBMCs. J is TRBJ1-6 and V is TRBV4-1; no clear D gene. The CDR3 protein is CASSHNNSPLHF. The CDR3 region has the DNA TGCGCCAGCAGCCACAATAATTCACCCCTCCACTTT.